This T cell receptor beta chain was recovered during a study of vaccination and CD4 T cells after COVID-19 (dated by TCRdb to the early 2020s). With regard to the full study: Convalescent patients had a positive SARS-CoV-2 result on nasal swab PCR, and of these patients, several had mild disease and one had severe disease. Post-vaccine blood samples were obtained a median of about 77 days after the second vaccine dose, with a range of roughly 14 to 241 days. Each participant got two doses of either the Pfizer-BioNTech BNT162b2 vaccine (n=8) or the Moderna mRNA-1273 vaccine (n=2). Post-COVID blood samples from convalescent patients were collected a median of 101 days after diagnosis, with a range of 35 to 161 days. In the convalescent cohort there were six males and four females, among whom were two Hispanic individuals, seven Caucasians, two Asians and one multiracial person. Control cultures received a CEFX viral epitope pool as the positive control, an HIV-1 Nef peptide pool as the negative control, or no peptide. The spike-specific CD4+ TCR repertoire was compared before and after mRNA vaccination in approximately ten COVID-19 convalescent patients and a few infection-naive healthy vaccine recipients. Culture stimuli were overlapping spike peptide pools from SARS-CoV-2 and from the common cold coronaviruses HCoV-NL63, HCoV-OC43 and HCoV-229E. What the study reported, not specific to this receptor: The median number of SARS-CoV-2-reactive clonotypes rose from 21 after infection to roughly 40 after vaccination, but the change was not significant. In convalescent patients, a median 86.3% of post-vaccine SARS-CoV-2-reactive clones were detected only after vaccination, and vaccine-specific priming was suggested by this finding. Only a relatively small number of convalescent patients were included in the study, and early timepoints following natural infection were not analyzed. In convalescent patients, nearly all vaccine-specific clones (304 of 307) were found to be mono-reactive for SARS-CoV-2 spike rather than cross-reactive with common cold coronaviruses.

Concerning this clonotype itself: The target of this receptor is not known. The sample holds no much larger clone one base away, and base qualities are not on file.

Sequences DFQATT (CDR1) and SNEGSKA (CDR2) are obtained from the germline V gene (reference sequence). V loses 1 base of germline sequence and J loses 7 bases, and the interval between the two ends is 25 bases. The CDR3 sequence holds 17 residues, the cysteine and phenylalanine included. The kept DNA is CDR3 alone, 51 bases in frame from the first base. Receptors were amplified or captured by PCR. TCR sequencing of DNA from cultured CD4+ T cells used the Oncomine TCR Beta short-read assay at the Johns Hopkins FTIC core. Genomic DNA was extracted from the cultured CD4+ T cells with the QIAamp micro DNA kit. The Oncomine TCR Beta libraries from cultured CD4+ T cells were pooled using unique dual indexes and then sequenced on an Illumina iSeq 100. As for the original processing: Non-productive sequences were removed, and CDR3s that did not start with C, did not end with F or W, or were shorter than 7 amino acids were discarded. The MANAFEST web application was used to identify antigen-specific clonotypes by comparing peptide-stimulated wells against reference wells and other culture wells. To be called positive, a clone needed an FDR below 0.05, an odds ratio above 5, and a productive frequency above 0.1% in at least two of three replicate wells. A clonotype was classed as cross-reactive if the clonotype showed significant expansion both in SARS-CoV-2 spike wells and in at least one common cold coronavirus spike condition. Levenshtein distances (stringdist) and unrooted phylogenetic trees (ape) in R version 3.6.1 were used to assess CDR3 homology. The public sequencing data were trimmed at Q25 with fastp and processed into clonotypes with MiXCR by TCRdb, which kept only in-frame beta chains. Each entry is one CDR3 protein sequence, shown with its most common DNA and genes. V and J calls and clone size were set by TCRdb, not the authors. This sample is represented by about 3,000 distinct CDR3 sequences; about 80% of them were singletons. About 25% of the sample is held by the ten biggest clonotypes.

The treatment or condition label, as the study defines it: roughly 11-day PBMC culture with coronavirus spike peptide pools or control peptides (ViraFEST assay). The study used the ViraFEST assay, which expanded antigen-specific T cells with peptide pools and then identified expanded clonotypes by TCR sequencing. The convalescent patients' positive SARS-CoV-2 PCR tests were from March to December 2020, which was before the Alpha, Beta and Delta variants emerged in the United States. More than 1.5 million PBMCs per well were cultured in IMDM with approximately 4.9% human AB serum and approximately 10 IU/ml IL-2, plus 10 ug/ml peptide pools. On days 3 and 7, half of the culture medium was replaced with fresh IL-2-containing medium. After approximately 11 days of culture, CD4+ T cells were isolated by negative selection with the EasySep CD4+ T cell isolation kit. Ficoll-Paque Plus gradient centrifugation was used to isolate PBMCs from whole blood, and the isolated PBMCs were then either used fresh or cryopreserved at -140C. In general, triplicate wells were set up for every culture condition.

The sequence links TRBV20-1 to TRBJ1-2; the best D guess is TRBD1, with 5 bases matching. The receptor was isolated from a human donor who had recovered from COVID-19. The sample comprised CD4+ T cells from blood, cultured in vitro. The nucleotide sequence is TGCAGTGCTAGAGGAGATAAGGTTGGGCAGGGCGGTTCTGGCTACACCTTC. Translated, it reads CSARGDKVGQGGSGYTF.